A selection of T cell receptor beta chains follows, all from one sample in a study of blood T cell repertoires in COVID-19. The data were produced by immunoSEQ multiplex PCR, yet TCRdb's version contains in-frame clones alone and is incomplete. This table holds approximately 280,000 clones, 80% to 90% found once. The specimen sequenced was peripheral blood. The receptors shown here come from a woman in her 70s with acute or convalescent COVID-19. Each CDR3 is given with its conserved first and last residue. D genes are given only for firm matches. A row's size may be missing; if present it is once, few, many or a size class.

D | size | J | V | DNA | CDR3
NA | NA | TRBJ1-1 | TRBV19 | TGTGCCAGTAGTATACGGGCAGGAGGTGGTGAAGCTTTCTTT | CASSIRAGGGEAFF
NA | NA | TRBJ2-5 | TRBV6-5 | TGTGCCAGCAGTTACTCCCCCCGGCAGGTTAGGGAGACCCAGTACTTC | CASSYSPRQVRETQYF
TRBD1 | NA | TRBJ1-1 | TRBV29-1 | TGCAGCGTTAGGGGACAGCTGAACACTGAAGCTTTCTTT | CSVRGQLNTEAFF
NA | few | TRBJ2-2 | TRBV7-9 | TGTGCCAGCAGCCCGAGGACTACTCGAACCGGGGAGCTGTTTTTT | CASSPRTTRTGELFF
NA | NA | TRBJ2-7 | TRBV19 | TGTGCCAGTAGTAGCAGGGGATACGAGCAGTACTTC | CASSSRGYEQYF
NA | NA | TRBJ1-3 | TRBV19 | TGTGCCAGTAGTAACGGACAGCTCTCTGGAAACACCATATATTTT | CASSNGQLSGNTIYF
TRBD2 | NA | TRBJ2-5 | TRBV2 | TGTGCCAGCAGATGGGGAGGGGCCGGGGCAGAGACCCAGTACTTC | CASRWGGAGAETQYF
NA | NA | TRBJ1-1 | TRBV12-3/TRBV12-4 | TGTGCCAGCAGTTTCAGGGTCAACACTGAAGCTTTCTTT | CASSFRVNTEAFF
TRBD1 | NA | TRBJ2-1 | TRBV5-1 | TGCGCCAGCAGCGGGACAGGGGGTAACGATGAGCAGTTCTTC | CASSGTGGNDEQFF
NA | NA | TRBJ1-1 | TRBV2 | TGTGCCAGCAGTAGCAACAGGGACACTGAAGCTTTCTTT | CASSSNRDTEAFF
TRBD1 | NA | TRBJ1-6 | TRBV6-6 | TGTGCCAGCAGTTACGGGACAGGGGAATCACCCCTCCACTTT | CASSYGTGESPLHF
NA | NA | TRBJ1-5 | TRBV6-5 | TGTGCCAGCAGGCTAACAGGGCCTAATCAGCCCCAGCATTTT | CASRLTGPNQPQHF
NA | NA | TRBJ2-7 | TRBV9 | TGTGCCAGCAGCGTAGCTGAGAATCCTCTCTACGAGCAGTACTTC | CASSVAENPLYEQYF
NA | once | TRBJ1-2 | TRBV7-9 | TGTGCCAGCAGCGGGCAGGGATATCTTTACACCTTC | CASSGQGYLYTF
NA | NA | TRBJ2-2 | TRBV6-5 | TGTGCCAGCAGTTATCAGGTCCCCACAGCTCCCGGGGAGCTGTTTTTT | CASSYQVPTAPGELFF
TRBD1 | NA | TRBJ1-5 | TRBV6-6 | TGTGCCAGCAGTTTAATTGACAGGGCTGGACCCCAGCATTTT | CASSLIDRAGPQHF
NA | NA | TRBJ2-7 | TRBV10-3 | TGTGCCATCAGTGAGTCGACATACGAGCAGTACTTC | CAISESTYEQYF
NA | few | TRBJ2-7 | TRBV25-1 | TGTGCCAGCAAATCCGAGGTTTCCTACGAGCAGTACTTC | CASKSEVSYEQYF
NA | NA | TRBJ1-2 | TRBV21-1 | TGTGCCAGCAGCAAACCCAACAGGGTCCACTATGGCTACACCTTC | CASSKPNRVHYGYTF
NA | NA | TRBJ2-3 | TRBV2 | TGTGCCAGCAGTCCTAACACAGATACGCAGTATTTT | CASSPNTDTQYF
TRBD1 | NA | TRBJ2-5 | TRBV5-4 | TGTGCCAGCAGCCCGGGGACAGTTCTTCACCAAGAGACCCAGTACTTC | CASSPGTVLHQETQYF
NA | NA | TRBJ1-1 | TRBV7-9 | TGTGCCAGCAGCTTAGAGGGGATAGGTACCACTGAAGCTTTCTTT | CASSLEGIGTTEAFF
TRBD1 | NA | TRBJ2-7 | TRBV12-3/TRBV12-4 | TGTGCCAGCAGCCCAACAGGGGGCGAGCAGTACTTC | CASSPTGGEQYF
NA | NA | TRBJ1-6 | TRBV5-6 | TGTGCCAGCAGCTTACAGGGTGCGTCCTATAATTCACCCCTCCACTTT | CASSLQGASYNSPLHF
TRBD1 | NA | TRBJ2-3 | TRBV5-1 | TGCGCCAGCAGCCTAATAGGGACAGGGGGCGTAGATACGCAGTATTTT | CASSLIGTGGVDTQYF
NA | NA | TRBJ1-2 | TRBV18 | TGTGCCAGCTCACCGGAGGTTGGCTATGGCTACACCTTC | CASSPEVGYGYTF
NA | once | TRBJ2-5 | TRBV19 | TGTGCCAGTAGTAACGTGGGGGGGCCAGAGACCCAGTACTTC | CASSNVGGPETQYF
NA | NA | TRBJ1-2 | TRBV19 | TGTGCCAGTAGTGGGGCGGGGCGCCCCGGGCGGAGTGGCTACACCTTC | CASSGAGRPGRSGYTF
NA | NA | TRBJ2-3 | TRBV12-5 | TGTGCTAGTGCCTCCCGCCAACCAACGACAGGGAGGAGGGCAGATACGCAGTATTTT | CASASRQPTTGRRADTQYF